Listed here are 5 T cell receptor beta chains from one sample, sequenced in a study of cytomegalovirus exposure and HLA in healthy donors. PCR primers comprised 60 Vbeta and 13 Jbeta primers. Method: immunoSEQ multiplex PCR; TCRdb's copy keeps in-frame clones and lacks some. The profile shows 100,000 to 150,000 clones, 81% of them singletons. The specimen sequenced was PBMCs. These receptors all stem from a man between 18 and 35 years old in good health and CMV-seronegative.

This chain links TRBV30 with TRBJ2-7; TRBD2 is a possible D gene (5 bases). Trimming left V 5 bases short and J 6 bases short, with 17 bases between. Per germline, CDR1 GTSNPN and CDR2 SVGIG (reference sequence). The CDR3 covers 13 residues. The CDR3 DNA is TGTGCCTGGCTGACCAACCCCAGCGGCGAGCAGTACTTC. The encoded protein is CAWLTNPSGEQYF.

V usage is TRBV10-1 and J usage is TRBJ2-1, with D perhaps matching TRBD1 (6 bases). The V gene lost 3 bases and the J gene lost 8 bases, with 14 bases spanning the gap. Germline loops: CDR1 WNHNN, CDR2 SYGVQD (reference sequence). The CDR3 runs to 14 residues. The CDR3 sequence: CASSDDTGTDEQFF. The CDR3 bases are TGCGCCAGCAGTGATGACACAGGGACCGATGAGCAGTTCTTC.

This CDR3 reads CASSRGGYGYTF. The CDR3 DNA reads as TGTGCCAGCAGCCGAGGGGGCTATGGCTACACCTTC. The chain carries TRBV6-5 and TRBJ1-2, with D perhaps TRBD1 (6 bases). The germline CDR1 and CDR2 sequences are MNHEY and SVGAGI. The CDR3 extends over 12 amino acids. V was clipped by 6 bases and J by 4 bases, with 9 bases between them.

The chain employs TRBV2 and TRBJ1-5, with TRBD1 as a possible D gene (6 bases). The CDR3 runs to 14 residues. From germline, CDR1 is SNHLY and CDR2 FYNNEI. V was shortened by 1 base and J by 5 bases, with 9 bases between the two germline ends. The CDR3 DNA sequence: TGTGCCAGCAGTGAAGAACAGGGCCATCAGCCCCAGCATTTT. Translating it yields CASSEEQGHQPQHF.

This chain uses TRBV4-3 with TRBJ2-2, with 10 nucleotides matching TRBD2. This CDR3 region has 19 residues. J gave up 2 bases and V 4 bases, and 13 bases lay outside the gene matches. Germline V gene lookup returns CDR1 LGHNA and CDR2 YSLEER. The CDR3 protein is CASSPEALLAGFNTGELFF. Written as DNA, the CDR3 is TGCGCCAGCAGCCCGGAGGCGCTACTAGCGGGGTTCAACACCGGGGAGCTGTTTTTT.